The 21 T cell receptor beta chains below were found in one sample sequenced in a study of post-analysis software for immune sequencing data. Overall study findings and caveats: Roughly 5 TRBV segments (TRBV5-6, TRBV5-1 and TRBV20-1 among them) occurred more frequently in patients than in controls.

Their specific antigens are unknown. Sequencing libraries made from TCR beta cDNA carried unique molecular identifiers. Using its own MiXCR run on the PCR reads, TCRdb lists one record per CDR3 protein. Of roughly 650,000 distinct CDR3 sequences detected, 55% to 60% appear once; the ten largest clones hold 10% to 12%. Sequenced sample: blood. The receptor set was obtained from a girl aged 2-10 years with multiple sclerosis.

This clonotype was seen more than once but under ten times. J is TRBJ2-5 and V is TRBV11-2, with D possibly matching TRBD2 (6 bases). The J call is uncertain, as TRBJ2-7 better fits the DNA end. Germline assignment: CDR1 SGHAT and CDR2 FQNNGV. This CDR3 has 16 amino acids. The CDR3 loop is CASSSTRRALDDEQYF. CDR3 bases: TGTGCCAGCAGCTCCACGCGGAGGGCCCTGGACGACGAGCAGTACTTC.

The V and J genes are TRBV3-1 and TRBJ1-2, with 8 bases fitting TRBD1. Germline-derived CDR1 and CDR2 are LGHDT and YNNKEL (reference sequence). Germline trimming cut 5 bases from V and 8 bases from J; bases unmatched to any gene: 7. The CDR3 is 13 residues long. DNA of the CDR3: TGTGCCAGCAGCAACGGACAGGGAGGAGGCTACACCTTC. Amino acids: CASSNGQGGGYTF.

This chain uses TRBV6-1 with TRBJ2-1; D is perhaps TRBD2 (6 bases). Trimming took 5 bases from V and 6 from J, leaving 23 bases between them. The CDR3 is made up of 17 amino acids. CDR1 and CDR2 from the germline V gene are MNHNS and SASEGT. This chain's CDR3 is CASSRLTLAVLSNEQFF. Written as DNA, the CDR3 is TGTGCCAGCAGTCGCTTGACTTTAGCGGTCCTCTCCAATGAGCAGTTCTTC.

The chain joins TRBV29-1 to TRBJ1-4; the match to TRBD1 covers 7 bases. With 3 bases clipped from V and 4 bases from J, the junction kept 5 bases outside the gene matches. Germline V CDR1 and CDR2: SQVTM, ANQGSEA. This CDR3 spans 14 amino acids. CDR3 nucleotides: TGCAGCGTTGATAGAAGGGACAGTAATGAAAAACTGTTTTTT. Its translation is CSVDRRDSNEKLFF.

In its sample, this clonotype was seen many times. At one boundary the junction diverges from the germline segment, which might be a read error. The CDR3 protein is CASSGGTDTQYF. CDR3 nucleotide sequence: TGTGCCAGCAGCGGGGGCACAGATACGCAGTATTTT. V and J are TRBV10-2 and TRBJ2-3, with 7 bases lining up with TRBD2. Germline V gives CDR1 WSHSY, CDR2 SAAADI. This CDR3 is 12 amino acids long.

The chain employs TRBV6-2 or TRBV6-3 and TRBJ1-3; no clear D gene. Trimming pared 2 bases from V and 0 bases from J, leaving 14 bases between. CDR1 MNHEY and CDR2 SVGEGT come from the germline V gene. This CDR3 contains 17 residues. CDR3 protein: CASSYPGSLSSGNTIYF. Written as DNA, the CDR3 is TGTGCCAGCAGTTACCCCGGATCCTTGAGCTCTGGAAACACCATATATTTT.

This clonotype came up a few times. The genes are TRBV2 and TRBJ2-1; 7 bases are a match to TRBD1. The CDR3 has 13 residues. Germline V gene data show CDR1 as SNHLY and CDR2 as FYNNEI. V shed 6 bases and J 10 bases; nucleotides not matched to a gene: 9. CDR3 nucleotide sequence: TGTGCCAGCAGAGGGGGACAGTCACGGGAGCAGTTCTTC. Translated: CASRGGQSREQFF.

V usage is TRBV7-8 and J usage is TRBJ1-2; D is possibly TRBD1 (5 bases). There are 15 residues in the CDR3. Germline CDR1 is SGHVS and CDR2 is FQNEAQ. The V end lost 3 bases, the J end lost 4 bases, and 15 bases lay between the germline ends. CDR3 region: CASSLGQGGPYGYTF. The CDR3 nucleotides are TGTGCCAGCAGCTTGGGGCAGGGTGGGCCCTATGGCTACACCTTC.

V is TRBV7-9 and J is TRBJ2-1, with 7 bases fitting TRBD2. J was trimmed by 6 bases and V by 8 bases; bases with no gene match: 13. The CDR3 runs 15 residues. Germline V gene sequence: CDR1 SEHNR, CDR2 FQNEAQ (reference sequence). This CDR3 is CASRSSGWEGNEQFF. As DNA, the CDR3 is TGTGCCAGCCGATCCTCGGGCTGGGAGGGCAATGAGCAGTTCTTC.

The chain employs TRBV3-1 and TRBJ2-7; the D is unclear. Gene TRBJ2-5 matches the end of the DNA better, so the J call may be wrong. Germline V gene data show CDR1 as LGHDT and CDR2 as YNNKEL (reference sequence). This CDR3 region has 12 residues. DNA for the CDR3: TGTGCCAGCAGCCAAGAAACGAAGACCCAGTACTTC. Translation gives CASSQETKTQYF.

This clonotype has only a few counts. In nucleotides, the CDR3 is TGCAGCGTGGTCCATGGCGGAGAGACCCAGTACTTC. Protein sequence: CSVVHGGETQYF. The chain combines TRBV29-1 with TRBJ2-5; no clear D gene. This CDR3 has 12 residues. V was cut by 6 bases and J by 4 bases, with 12 bases left in between. Germline V CDR1 and CDR2: SQVTM, ANQGSEA.

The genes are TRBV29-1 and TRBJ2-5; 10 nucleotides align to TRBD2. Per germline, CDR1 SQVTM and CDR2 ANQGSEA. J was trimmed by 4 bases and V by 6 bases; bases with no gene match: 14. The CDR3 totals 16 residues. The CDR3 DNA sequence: TGCAGCGTGGCCGGCGCTAGCGGGGGACGCGGAGAGACCCAGTACTTC. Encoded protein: CSVAGASGGRGETQYF.

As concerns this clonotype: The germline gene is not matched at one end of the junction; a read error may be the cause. The CDR3 sequence is CASSQVPVRFSHEQYF. The DNA for the CDR3 is TGTGCCAGCAGCCAAGTCCCGGTCAGATTCTCCCACGAGCAGTACTTC. The gene calls are TRBV14 and TRBJ2-7, with unresolved D. This CDR3 region has 16 residues. The V gene's germline CDR1 is SGHDN and CDR2 FVKESK. Together with reference TRBV14 and TRBJ2-7, the CDR3 gives the full variable domain: EAGVTQFPSHSVIEKGQTVTLRCDPISGHDNLYWYRRVMGKEIKFLLHFVKESKQDESGMPNNRFLAERTGGTYSTLKVQPAELEDSGVYFCASSQVPVRFSHEQYFGPGTRLTVT.

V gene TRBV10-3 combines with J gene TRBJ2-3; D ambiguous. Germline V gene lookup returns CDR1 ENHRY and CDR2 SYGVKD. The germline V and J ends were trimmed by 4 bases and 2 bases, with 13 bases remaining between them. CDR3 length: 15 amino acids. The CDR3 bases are TGTGCCATCAGTGGCAACCTGCCGTCCACAGATACGCAGTATTTT. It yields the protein CAISGNLPSTDTQYF.

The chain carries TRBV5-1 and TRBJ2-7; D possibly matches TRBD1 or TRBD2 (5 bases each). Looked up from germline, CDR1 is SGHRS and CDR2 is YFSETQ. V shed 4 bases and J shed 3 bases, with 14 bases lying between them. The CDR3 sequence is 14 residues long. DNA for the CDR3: TGCGCCAGCAGCACCGAGAGGGGCGTCTACGAGCAGTACTTC. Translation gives CASSTERGVYEQYF.

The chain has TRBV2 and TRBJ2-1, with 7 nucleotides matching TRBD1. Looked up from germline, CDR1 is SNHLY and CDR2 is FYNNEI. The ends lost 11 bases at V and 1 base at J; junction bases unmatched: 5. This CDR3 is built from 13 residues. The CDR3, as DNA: TGTGCCTGCCGGGACAGTTCCTACAATGAGCAGTTCTTC. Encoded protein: CACRDSSYNEQFF.

Here the CDR3 DNA reads TGCAGCGTTGAATGGGGACAGGGGCGCAATGAGCAGTTCTTC. Protein sequence: CSVEWGQGRNEQFF. The chain is built from TRBV29-1 and TRBJ2-1; 10 bases agree with TRBD1. CDR3 length: 14 residues. V lost 2 bases, J lost 6 bases, and 4 bases stayed unmatched. Germline V gives CDR1 SQVTM, CDR2 ANQGSEA.

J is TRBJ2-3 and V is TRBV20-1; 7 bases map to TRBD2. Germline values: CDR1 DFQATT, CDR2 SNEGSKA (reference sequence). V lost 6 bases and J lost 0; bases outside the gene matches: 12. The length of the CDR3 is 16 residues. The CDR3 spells CSAERRLAASTDTQYF. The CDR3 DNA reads TGCAGTGCGGAAAGGAGGCTAGCGGCAAGCACAGATACGCAGTATTTT.

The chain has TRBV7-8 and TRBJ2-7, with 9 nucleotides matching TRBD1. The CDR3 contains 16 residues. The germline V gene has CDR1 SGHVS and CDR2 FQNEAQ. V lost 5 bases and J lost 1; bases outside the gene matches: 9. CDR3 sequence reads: CASSPRRTGVSYEQYF. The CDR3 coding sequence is TGTGCCAGCAGCCCGCGCCGGACAGGGGTATCCTACGAGCAGTACTTC.

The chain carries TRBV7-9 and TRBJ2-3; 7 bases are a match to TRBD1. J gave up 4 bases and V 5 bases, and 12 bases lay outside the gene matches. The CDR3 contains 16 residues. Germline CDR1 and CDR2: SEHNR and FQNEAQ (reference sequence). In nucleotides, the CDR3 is TGTGCCAGCAGCCGACCGACAGGGATTGGGGCAGATACGCAGTATTTT. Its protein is CASSRPTGIGADTQYF.

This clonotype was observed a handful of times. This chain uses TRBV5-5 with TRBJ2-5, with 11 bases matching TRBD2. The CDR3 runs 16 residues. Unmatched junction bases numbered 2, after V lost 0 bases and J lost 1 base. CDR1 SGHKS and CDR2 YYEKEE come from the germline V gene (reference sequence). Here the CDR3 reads CASSLGTSGSQETQYF. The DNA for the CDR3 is TGTGCCAGCAGCTTGGGGACTAGCGGGTCCCAAGAGACCCAGTACTTC.